Listed below are T cell receptor beta chains from one sample, sequenced in a study of blood T cells in healthy people across ages. TCRdb used MiXCR to reprocess the 5' RACE reads, holding one entry per CDR3 protein. The sample records 1.8 million or so distinct CDR3 sequences, approximately 39% being singletons. Sequencing input: blood. The receptors were gathered from a human donor in good health. Both conserved end residues are part of each CDR3. Fields, in order: J gene, D gene, clone size, V gene, CDR3 DNA, CDR3 protein. A D gene is named only where the DNA matches it firmly. Clone size is stated in some rows and not others, as once, few, many or a class when expanded.

TRBJ1-2 | - | few | TRBV11-3 | TGTGCCAGCAGGGGCCGATTAAACTATGGCTACACCTTC | CASRGRLNYGYTF
TRBJ2-7 | - | few | TRBV6-5 | TGTGCCAGCAAAGGAGGCAACTCCTACGAGCAGTACTTC | CASKGGNSYEQYF
TRBJ2-5 | TRBD2 | - | TRBV28 | TGTGCCAGCAGTTCGAACCTAGCGGGGGGCCTTATGGGTGAGACCCAGTACTTC | CASSSNLAGGLMGETQYF
TRBJ2-7 | - | few | TRBV7-9 | TGTGCCAGCAGCCCTACTTGGTCCTACGAGCAGTACTTC | CASSPTWSYEQYF
TRBJ2-5 | - | few | TRBV5-1 | TGCGCCAGCAGACTAATAGGGGGGAGTCCCCAAGAGACCCAGTACTTC | CASRLIGGSPQETQYF
TRBJ1-1 | - | - | TRBV20-1 | TGCAGTGCTTCCAAGGGCGGGTCCAGTGGCACTGAAGCTTTCTTT | CSASKGGSSGTEAFF
TRBJ1-1 | - | few | TRBV29-1 | TGCAGCGCCCTGGGGGCGGCGAACACTGAAGCTTTCTTT | CSALGAANTEAFF
TRBJ2-7 | - | - | TRBV11-2 | TGTGCCAGCAGCTCGGTCTGGGGGCGATCCTACGAGCAGTACTTC | CASSSVWGRSYEQYF
TRBJ1-1 | - | - | TRBV6-1 | TGTGCCAGCAGTGAACGTGGGGTAGGCGGTACTGAAGCTTTCTTT | CASSERGVGGTEAFF
TRBJ1-5 | - | few | TRBV6-1 | TGTGCCAGCAGTGATGGTTACGATCAGCCCCAGCATTTT | CASSDGYDQPQHF
TRBJ2-1 | - | - | TRBV28 | TGTGCCAGCCGGGCGTATGCTGAGCAGTTCTTC | CASRAYAEQFF
TRBJ2-1 | - | many | TRBV4-3 | TGTGCCAGCAGCCCGCACTCCTACAATGAGCAGTTCTTC | CASSPHSYNEQFF
TRBJ2-3 | TRBD2 | - | TRBV4-2 | TGTGCCAGCAGCCAAGATCCCCTAGCGGGGGGGCCTAGCACAGATACGCAGTATTTT | CASSQDPLAGGPSTDTQYF
TRBJ2-3 | TRBD2 | - | TRBV4-2 | TGTGCCAGCAGCCTAACTCCCGGGGGGGTTGGAGATACGCAGTATTTT | CASSLTPGGVGDTQYF
TRBJ1-2 | - | few | TRBV4-1 | TGCGCCAGCAGCGGGGGATGGGGCTACACCTTC | CASSGGWGYTF
TRBJ1-1 | TRBD1 | - | TRBV4-1 | TGCGCCAGCAGCCAAGATGGTCCAGGGGCAGGGGGTGAGGCTTTCTTT | CASSQDGPGAGGEAFF
TRBJ1-2 | - | - | TRBV20-1 | TGCAGTGTTCACTTCCAAGCTAACTATGGCTACACCTTC | CSVHFQANYGYTF
TRBJ2-5 | TRBD1 | few | TRBV5-1 | TGCGCCAGCAGCTCCGGACAGGGGCTCCGGGAGACCCAGTACTTC | CASSSGQGLRETQYF
TRBJ1-4 | - | few | TRBV5-5 | TGTGCCAGCAGCTTGGGACAGATCTATGCAACTAATGAAAAACTGTTTTTT | CASSLGQIYATNEKLFF
TRBJ2-1 | - | - | TRBV5-1 | TGTGCCAGCAGTTTGGAGAACTCCTACAATGAGCAGTTCTTC | CASSLENSYNEQFF
TRBJ2-7 | TRBD1 | - | TRBV4-2 | TGTGCCAGCAGCCACCAGGGCCGAGGGGGCTCCTCCTACGAGCAGTACTTC | CASSHQGRGGSSYEQYF
TRBJ2-5 | - | few | TRBV12-3/TRBV12-4 | TGTGCCAGCAGTGTGGGGCGGATGATTTACCAAGAGACCCAGTACTTC | CASSVGRMIYQETQYF
TRBJ1-6 | - | few | TRBV20-1 | TGCAGTGCTAGTCGGGGTTTTGATTCACCCCTCCACTTT | CSASRGFDSPLHF
TRBJ2-5 | TRBD2 | - | TRBV20-1 | TGCAGTGCTAGTCGGCTAGCGGGGCAAGAGGCCCAGTACTTC | CSASRLAGQEAQYF
TRBJ1-2 | - | - | TRBV9 | TGTGCCAGCAGCGTCACAGGGACGTTCAACTATGGCTACACCTTC | CASSVTGTFNYGYTF
TRBJ2-5 | - | few | TRBV6-2/TRBV6-3 | TGTGCCAGCAGGGGTCGAGAGACCCAGTACTTC | CASRGRETQYF
TRBJ1-2 | TRBD1 | few | TRBV10-3 | TGTGCCATCAGTGACCCGACAGGGGATAACACCTTC | CAISDPTGDNTF
TRBJ2-1 | TRBD1 | - | TRBV7-2 | TGTGCCAGCAGTCATAACGTTGGGACAGGGGGCTATGAGCAGTTCTTC | CASSHNVGTGGYEQFF
TRBJ1-2 | - | - | TRBV24-1 | TGTGCCACCAGTGCCCGGTCGGGCTATGGCTACACCTTC | CATSARSGYGYTF
TRBJ2-3 | TRBD1 | few | TRBV5-6 | TGTGCCAGCAGCTTGGCGGGGACAGGGGTTATCACAGATACGCAGTATTTT | CASSLAGTGVITDTQYF
TRBJ1-2 | TRBD1 | - | TRBV4-1 | TGCGCCAGCAGCCAAGACCCCACAGGGGGTAGGGGCTACACCTTC | CASSQDPTGGRGYTF